This T cell receptor (beta chain) was sequenced during a study of Graves' ophthalmopathy and Graves' hyperthyroidism. Looked up from germline, CDR1 is SGHTA and CDR2 is FQGNSA. The ends lost 5 bases at V and 3 bases at J; junction bases unmatched: 10. This CDR3 has 16 residues. Regarding the study as a whole: Most expanded clonotypes from thyroid (those above 0.001 frequency) were also found in blood.

Amplifying from RNA transcripts, the study obtained TCR beta CDR3 regions. After a first-round RT-PCR with HTBI primers, a second-round multiplex PCR was run. TCRdb reprocessed the multiplex PCR reads via MiXCR and lists one record per CDR3 protein. The table includes a few hundred thousand distinct CDR3 sequences, roughly 40% detected once. Notes on this clonotype: The antigen is undetermined.

This clonotype was obtained from an adult man with Graves' hyperthyroidism. The chain employs TRBV7-2 and TRBJ1-5; 7 nucleotides line up with TRBD1. The sequencing input was peripheral blood or thyroid tissue (not recorded which). CDR3 in amino acids: CASSGQTGLNNQPQHF. The CDR3 DNA sequence: TGTGCCAGCAGCGGCCAGACAGGGCTGAACAATCAGCCCCAGCATTTT.